Below are 4 T cell receptor beta chains sequenced from a single sample in a study of T-cell memory formation after mild COVID-19. TCRdb reprocessed the 5' RACE reads with MiXCR, giving one entry per CDR3 protein. The top ten hold roughly a fifth of the sample, which has about 320,000 distinct CDR3 sequences, approximately 14% seen once. The sequenced material came from PBMCs or a T cell subset sorted from them (not recorded which). Receptors originate from a man younger than 35 who had mild COVID-19 (a few samples of this study predate the infection). Cell type and time point are not known.

This clonotype has a handful of counts. The CDR3: CASSGYRATEAFF. In DNA, the CDR3 is TGTGCCAGCAGTGGGTACAGGGCCACTGAAGCTTTCTTT. The J gene is TRBJ1-1, the V gene TRBV6-1; TRBD1 might be the D (6 bases). This CDR3 has 13 residues. V was clipped by 4 bases and J by 4 bases, with 10 bases between them. Germline CDR1 reads MNHNS; CDR2 reads SASEGT.

This clonotype was recorded a few times. The rearrangement joins TRBV25-1 to TRBJ2-7; D not resolved. Germline CDR1 reads MGHDK; CDR2 reads SYGVNS. V shed 6 bases and J shed 5 bases, with 11 bases lying between them. CDR3 length: 12 amino acids. The CDR3 protein is CASSSHDHEQYF. CDR3 bases: TGTGCCAGCAGCTCCCATGACCACGAGCAGTACTTC.

A few counts support this clonotype. This chain links TRBV19 with TRBJ2-3; TRBD1 matches at 9 bases. In germline, CDR1 is LNHDA, CDR2 SQIVND (reference sequence). The CDR3 has 14 amino acids. V lost 10 bases and J lost 6; bases outside the gene matches: 11. CDR3 DNA sequence: TGTGCCACCACCCGGGACAGGGAGACGGATACGCAGTATTTT. Translating gives CATTRDRETDTQYF.

The chain combines TRBV5-5 with TRBJ1-2, with a tentative D call TRBD1 (6 bases). This CDR3 has 15 residues. The V gene lost 1 base and the J gene lost 4 bases, with 14 bases spanning the gap. Germline loops: CDR1 SGHKS, CDR2 YYEKEE (reference sequence). CDR3 sequence: CASSLTPTGIYGYTF. The DNA of the CDR3 is TGTGCCAGCAGCTTGACCCCTACAGGGATCTATGGCTACACCTTC.